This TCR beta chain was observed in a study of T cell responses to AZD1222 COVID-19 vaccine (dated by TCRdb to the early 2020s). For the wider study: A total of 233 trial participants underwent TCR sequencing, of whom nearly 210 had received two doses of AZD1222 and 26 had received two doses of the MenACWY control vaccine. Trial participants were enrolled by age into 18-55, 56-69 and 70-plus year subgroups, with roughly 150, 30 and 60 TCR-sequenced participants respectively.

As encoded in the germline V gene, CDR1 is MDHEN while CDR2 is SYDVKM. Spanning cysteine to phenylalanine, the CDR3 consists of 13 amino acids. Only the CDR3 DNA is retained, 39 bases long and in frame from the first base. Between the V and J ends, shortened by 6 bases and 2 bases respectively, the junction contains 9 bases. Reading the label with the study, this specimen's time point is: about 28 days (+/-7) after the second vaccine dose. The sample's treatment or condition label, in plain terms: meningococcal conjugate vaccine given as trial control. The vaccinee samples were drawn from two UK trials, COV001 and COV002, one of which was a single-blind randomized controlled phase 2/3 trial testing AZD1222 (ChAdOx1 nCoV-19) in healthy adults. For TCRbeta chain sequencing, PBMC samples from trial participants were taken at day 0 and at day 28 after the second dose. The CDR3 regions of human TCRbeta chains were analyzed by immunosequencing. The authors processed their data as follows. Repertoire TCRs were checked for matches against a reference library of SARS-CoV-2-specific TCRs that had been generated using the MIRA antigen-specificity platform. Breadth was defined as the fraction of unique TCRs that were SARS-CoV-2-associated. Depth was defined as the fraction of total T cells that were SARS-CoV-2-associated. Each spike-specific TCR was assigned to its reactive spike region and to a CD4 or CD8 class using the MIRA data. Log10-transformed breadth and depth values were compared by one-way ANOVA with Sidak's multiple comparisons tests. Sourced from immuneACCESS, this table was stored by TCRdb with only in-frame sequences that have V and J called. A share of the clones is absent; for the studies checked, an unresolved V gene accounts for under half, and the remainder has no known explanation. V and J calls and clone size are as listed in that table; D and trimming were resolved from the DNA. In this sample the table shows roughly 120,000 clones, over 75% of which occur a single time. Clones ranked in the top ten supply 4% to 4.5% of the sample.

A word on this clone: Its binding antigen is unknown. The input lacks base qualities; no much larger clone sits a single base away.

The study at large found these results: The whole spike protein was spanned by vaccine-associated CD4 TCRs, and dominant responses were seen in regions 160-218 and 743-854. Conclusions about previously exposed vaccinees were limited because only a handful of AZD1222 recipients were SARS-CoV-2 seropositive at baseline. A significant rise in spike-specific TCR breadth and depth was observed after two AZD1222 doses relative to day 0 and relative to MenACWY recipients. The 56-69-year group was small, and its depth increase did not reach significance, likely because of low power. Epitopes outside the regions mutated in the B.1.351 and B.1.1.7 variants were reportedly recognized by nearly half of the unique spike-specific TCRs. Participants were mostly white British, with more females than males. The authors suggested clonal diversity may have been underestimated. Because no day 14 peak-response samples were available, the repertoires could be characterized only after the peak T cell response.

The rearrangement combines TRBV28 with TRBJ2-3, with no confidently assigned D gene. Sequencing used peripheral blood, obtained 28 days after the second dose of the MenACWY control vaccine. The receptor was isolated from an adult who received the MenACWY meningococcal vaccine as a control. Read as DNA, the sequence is TGTGCCAGCAGCCTCCCCCCCACAGATACGCAGTATTTT. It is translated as CASSLPPTDTQYF.